This T cell receptor beta chain was found in a study of T cells in tuberculosis. Germline CDR1 and CDR2: MNHEY and SVGAGI. CDR3 length: 11 amino acids. The V end lost 9 bases, the J end lost 10 bases, and 16 bases lay between the germline ends. Thawed, overnight-rested PBMC were stained with GMM-loaded CD1B tetramer, viability dye and anti-CD3, then sorted. CD1B tetramers were loaded with Rhodococcus equi-derived C32 glucose monomycolate. TCRdb keeps only in-frame clones here, not all; method: immunoSEQ multiplex PCR. The sample contains tens of thousands of clones, approximately 91% of which appear only once.

The sample was CD1b-GMM tetramer-negative cells sorted from PBMCs. The sequence derives from an adult woman with latent tuberculosis. J is TRBJ2-7 and V is TRBV6-5; weak D call: TRBD1 (6 bases). The CDR3 coding sequence is TGTGCCAGTGGCGACAGGTCCTTCCAGTACTTC. Amino acid sequence: CASGDRSFQYF.